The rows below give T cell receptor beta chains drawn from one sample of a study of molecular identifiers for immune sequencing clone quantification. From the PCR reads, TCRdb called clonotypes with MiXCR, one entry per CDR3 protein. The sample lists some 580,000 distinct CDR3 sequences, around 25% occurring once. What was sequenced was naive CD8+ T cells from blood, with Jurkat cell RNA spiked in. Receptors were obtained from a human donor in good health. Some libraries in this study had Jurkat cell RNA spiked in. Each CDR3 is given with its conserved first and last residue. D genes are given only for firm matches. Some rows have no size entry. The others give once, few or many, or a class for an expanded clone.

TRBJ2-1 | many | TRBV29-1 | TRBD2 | CSVELVLTSGIPFF | TGCAGCGTTGAACTGGTGCTGACTAGCGGGATTCCGTTCTTC
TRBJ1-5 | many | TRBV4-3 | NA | CASSQDLRGNQPQHF | TGCGCCAGCAGCCAAGATTTAAGGGGCAATCAGCCCCAGCATTTT
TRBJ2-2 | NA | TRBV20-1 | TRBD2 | CSARWGLAAGELFF | TGCAGTGCTAGATGGGGACTAGCGGCCGGGGAGCTGTTTTTT
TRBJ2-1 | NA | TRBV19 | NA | CASSMADGDNEQFF | TGTGCCAGTAGTATGGCGGACGGGGACAATGAGCAGTTCTTC
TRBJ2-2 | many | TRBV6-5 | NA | CASSPWGRTGELFF | TGTGCCAGCAGCCCATGGGGGAGGACAGGGGAGCTGTTTTTT
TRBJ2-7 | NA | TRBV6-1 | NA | CASSEAGTVFYEQYF | TGTGCCAGCAGTGAAGCCGGGACGGTGTTCTACGAGCAGTACTTC
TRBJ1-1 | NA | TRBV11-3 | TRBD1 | CASSLGPTGTEAFF | TGTGCCAGCAGCTTAGGCCCGACAGGGACTGAAGCTTTCTTT
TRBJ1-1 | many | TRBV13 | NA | CASSLRTEAFF | TGTGCCAGCAGCTTAAGGACTGAAGCTTTCTTT
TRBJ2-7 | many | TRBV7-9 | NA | CASSNGGDPIYEQYF | TGTGCCAGCAGCAATGGGGGAGACCCTATCTACGAGCAGTACTTC
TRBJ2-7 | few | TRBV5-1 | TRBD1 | CASSPTGTGTGTYEQYF | TGCGCCAGCAGCCCCACAGGTACGGGGACAGGGACCTACGAGCAGTACTTC
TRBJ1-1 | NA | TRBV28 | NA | CASSSALITEALF | TGTGCCAGCAGTTCTGCTCTGATCACTGAAGCTCTCTTT
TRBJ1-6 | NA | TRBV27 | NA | CASNINPMDSFYNSPLHF | TGTGCCAGCAATATCAACCCTATGGACAGTTTCTATAATTCACCCCTCCACTTT
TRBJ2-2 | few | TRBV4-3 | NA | CASSQEGGRFGATRTGELFF | TGCGCCAGCAGCCAAGAGGGTGGTAGGTTCGGGGCAACCCGCACCGGGGAGCTGTTTTTT
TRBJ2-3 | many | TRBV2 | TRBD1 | CASSEIRDRAATDTQYF | TGTGCCAGCAGTGAAATCAGGGACAGGGCTGCCACAGATACGCAGTATTTT
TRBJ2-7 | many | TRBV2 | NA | CASTGSSATYEQYF | TGTGCCAGCACCGGTTCCAGTGCCACCTACGAGCAGTACTTC
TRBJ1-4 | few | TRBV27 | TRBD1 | CASSRTGGLTNEKLFF | TGTGCCAGCAGCCGGACAGGGGGCCTGACTAATGAAAAACTGTTTTTT
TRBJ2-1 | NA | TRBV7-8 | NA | CASSPPGSYNEQFF | TGTGCCAGCAGCCCCCCCGGCTCCTACAATGAGCAGTTCTTC
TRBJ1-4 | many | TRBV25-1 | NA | CASSASLYGGVNEKLFF | TGTGCCAGCAGTGCCTCCTTATATGGAGGAGTTAATGAAAAACTGTTTTTT
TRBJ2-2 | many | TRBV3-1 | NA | CASSLLPGRGTGELFF | TGTGCCAGCAGCCTACTCCCGGGACGAGGAACCGGGGAGCTGTTTTTT
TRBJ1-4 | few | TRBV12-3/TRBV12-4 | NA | CASSFGWQGNEKLFF | TGTGCCAGCAGTTTTGGGTGGCAGGGTAATGAAAAACTGTTTTTT
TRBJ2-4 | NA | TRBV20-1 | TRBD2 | CSARDLAGGPIPYIQYF | TGCAGTGCTAGAGATCTAGCGGGGGGGCCAATCCCTTACATTCAGTACTTC
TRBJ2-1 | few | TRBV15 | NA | CATSRDKTGDEQFF | TGTGCCACCAGCAGAGATAAAACCGGGGATGAGCAGTTCTTC
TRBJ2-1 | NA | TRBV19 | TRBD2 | CASRITSGSPNEQFF | TGTGCCAGTAGAATAACTAGCGGGAGCCCCAATGAGCAGTTCTTC
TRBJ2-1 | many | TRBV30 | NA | CAWGHLSSYNEQFF | TGTGCCTGGGGACACCTAAGCTCCTACAATGAGCAGTTCTTC
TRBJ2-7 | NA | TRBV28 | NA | CASSLQREQYF | TGTGCCAGCAGTTTACAGCGCGAGCAGTACTTC
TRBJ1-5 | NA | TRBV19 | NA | CASSIGGAPQHF | TGTGCCAGTAGTATAGGGGGGGCCCCCCAGCATTTT
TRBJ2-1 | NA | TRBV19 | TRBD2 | CASKRTSVLNEQFF | TGTGCCAGCAAACGGACTAGTGTCCTCAATGAGCAGTTCTTC
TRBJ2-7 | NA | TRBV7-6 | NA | CASSLGQGKTYEQYF | TGTGCCAGCAGCTTAGGGCAGGGTAAAACCTACGAGCAGTACTTC
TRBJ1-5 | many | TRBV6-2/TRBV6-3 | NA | CASKFDSDSNQPQHF | TGTGCCAGCAAATTCGACAGCGATAGCAATCAGCCCCAGCATTTT
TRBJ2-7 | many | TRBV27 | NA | CASQGPGPGTYEQYF | TGTGCCAGCCAAGGGCCGGGGCCCGGCACCTACGAGCAGTACTTC
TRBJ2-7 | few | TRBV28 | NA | CASSWRQYSSYEQYF | TGTGCCAGCAGTTGGCGACAGTATAGCTCCTACGAGCAGTACTTC
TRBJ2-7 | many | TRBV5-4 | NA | CASSLGSNLYEQYF | TGTGCCAGCAGCTTGGGCAGCAACCTCTACGAGCAGTACTTC
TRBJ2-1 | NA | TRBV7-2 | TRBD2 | CASSFWAGGPGNEQFF | TGTGCCAGCAGCTTTTGGGCGGGGGGGCCTGGAAATGAGCAGTTCTTC
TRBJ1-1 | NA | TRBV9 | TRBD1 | CASSVDRGLGMNTEAFF | TGTGCCAGCAGCGTCGACAGGGGCCTGGGAATGAACACTGAAGCTTTCTTT
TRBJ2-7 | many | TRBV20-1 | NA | CSAEPGLRNREQYF | TGCAGTGCTGAACCTGGATTAAGAAACAGAGAGCAGTACTTC
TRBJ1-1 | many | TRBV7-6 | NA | CASSLGGINEAFF | TGTGCCAGCAGCTTAGGAGGGATTAATGAAGCTTTCTTT
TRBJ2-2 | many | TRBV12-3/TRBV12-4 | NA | CASSSREGELFF | TGTGCCAGCAGTTCCAGAGAGGGGGAGCTGTTTTTT
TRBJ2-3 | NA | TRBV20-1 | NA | CSAATGVSTDTQYF | TGCAGTGCTGCGACGGGAGTGAGCACAGATACGCAGTATTTT
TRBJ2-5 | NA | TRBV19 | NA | CASSLLWPLQETQYF | TGTGCCAGTAGTCTCCTGTGGCCGCTCCAAGAGACCCAGTACTTC
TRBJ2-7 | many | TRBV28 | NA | CASSSSGAYEQYF | TGTGCCAGCAGTTCCAGCGGCGCCTACGAGCAGTACTTC
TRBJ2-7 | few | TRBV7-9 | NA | CASSSRSEYEQYF | TGTGCCAGCAGCTCCAGATCGGAATACGAGCAGTACTTC
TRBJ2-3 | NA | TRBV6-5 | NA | CASSPWAGTTDTQYF | TGTGCCAGCAGCCCATGGGCAGGGACCACAGATACGCAGTATTTT
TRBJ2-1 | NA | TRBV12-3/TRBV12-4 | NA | CASSVRLSSYNEQFF | TGTGCCAGCAGTGTCCGATTAAGCTCCTACAATGAGCAGTTCTTC
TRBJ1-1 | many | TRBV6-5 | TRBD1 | CASSSGQGEDTEAFF | TGTGCCAGCAGTTCCGGACAGGGGGAAGATACTGAAGCTTTCTTT
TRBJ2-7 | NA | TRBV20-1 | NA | CSARHGYEQYF | TGCAGTGCTAGACACGGCTACGAGCAGTACTTC
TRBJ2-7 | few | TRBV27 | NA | CASSLGPGEWREQYF | TGTGCCAGCAGTTTAGGGCCAGGGGAGTGGCGCGAGCAGTACTTC
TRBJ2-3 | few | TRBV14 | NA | CASSQLGGAYTDTQYF | TGTGCCAGCAGCCAACTGGGCGGGGCCTACACAGATACGCAGTATTTT
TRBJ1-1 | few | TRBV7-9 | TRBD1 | CASSWGQGGTEAFF | TGTGCCAGCAGCTGGGGACAGGGGGGCACTGAAGCTTTCTTT
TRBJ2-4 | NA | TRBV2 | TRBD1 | CASSDLNLPGQGIAKNIQYF | TGTGCCAGCAGTGATCTTAATTTGCCGGGACAGGGAATAGCCAAAAACATTCAGTACTTC
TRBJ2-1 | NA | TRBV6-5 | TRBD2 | CASSYISSGYSYNEQFF | TGTGCCAGCAGTTACATTTCTAGCGGGTATTCCTACAATGAGCAGTTCTTC